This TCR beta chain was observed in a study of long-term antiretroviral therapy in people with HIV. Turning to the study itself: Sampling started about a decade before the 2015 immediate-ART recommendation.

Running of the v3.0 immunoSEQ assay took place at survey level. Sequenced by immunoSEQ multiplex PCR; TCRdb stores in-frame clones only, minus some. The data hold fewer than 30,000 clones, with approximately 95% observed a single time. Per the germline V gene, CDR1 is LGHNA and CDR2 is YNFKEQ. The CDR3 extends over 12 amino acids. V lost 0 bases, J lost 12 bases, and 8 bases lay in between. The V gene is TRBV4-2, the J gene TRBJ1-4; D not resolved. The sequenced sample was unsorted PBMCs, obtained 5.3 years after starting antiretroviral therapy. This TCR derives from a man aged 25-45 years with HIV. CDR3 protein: CASSQDRLELFF. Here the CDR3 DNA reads TGTGCCAGCAGCCAAGATCGGCTCGAACTGTTTTTT.